This section outlines one T cell receptor beta chain sequence together with its context. As yet, its antigen is unknown. The data are from a study of T cell responses to AZD1222 COVID-19 vaccine. Study-wide context: Both about-4-week and about-12-week second-dose recipients were combined.

Profiled with immunoSEQ multiplex PCR; TCRdb holds only in-frame clones, not every one. The sample holds tens of thousands of clones, roughly 88% seen once. Study results and caveats: Spike-wide vaccine-associated CD4 TCRs dominated at 160-218 and 743-854. Females outnumbered males among donors, who were mostly white British; clonal diversity was possibly underestimated. Seropositivity was recorded at baseline in only six AZD1222 recipients.

The CDR3 is made up of 15 amino acids. Losses at the gene ends were 5 bases for V and 3 bases for J; bases not matched to a gene: 5. Germline CDR1 MNHEY, CDR2 SVGAGI. This clonotype was obtained from an adult in good health. V gene TRBV6-5 combines with J gene TRBJ2-1; 9 nucleotides line up with TRBD2. The sample consisted of peripheral blood, taken on day 0 of AZD1222 vaccination. Here the CDR3 DNA reads TGTGCCAGCAGTCGACTAGCGGATAGCTACAATGAGCAGTTCTTC. Amino acids: CASSRLADSYNEQFF.